Listed below are T cell receptor beta chains from one sample, sequenced in a study of T-cell reconstitution after alpha-beta-depleted transplantation in children. TCRdb used MiXCR to reprocess the PCR reads, holding one entry per CDR3 protein. The table records hundreds of thousands of distinct CDR3 sequences, 20% to 30% of them present only once. The sequencing here drew on PBMCs, mostly from graft donor cells, taken 360 days after TCRalphabeta/CD19-depleted stem cell transplant. Receptors were obtained from a female patient aged 2 to 10 who had a stem cell transplant for congenital amegakaryocytic thrombocytopenia, so the T cells may come from the graft donor. CDR3s include the opening cysteine and the closing phenylalanine or tryptophan.

V	J	CDR3
TRBV27	TRBJ2-7	CASSYRGLSYEQYF
TRBV24-1	TRBJ1-2	CATSDPQNYGYTF
TRBV6-5	TRBJ1-3	CASSYSGSFSGNTIYF
TRBV27	TRBJ2-7	CASSPWKQNF
TRBV2	TRBJ2-7	CASSVGYEQYF
TRBV6-1	TRBJ2-5	CASSVNEETQYF
TRBV28	TRBJ2-7	CASRRIGTGWDREQYF
TRBV4-1	TRBJ1-4	CASSRRWKDEKLFF
TRBV4-1	TRBJ1-2	CASSQGIISRDYGYTF
TRBV7-2	TRBJ2-2	CASSPGGIGTGELFF
TRBV12-3/TRBV12-4	TRBJ2-1	CACSSLPDRVLRYNEQFF
TRBV9	TRBJ2-5	CASSVDASGETQYF
TRBV21-1	TRBJ1-1	CASLRVVPEAFF
TRBV12-3/TRBV12-4	TRBJ2-7	CASSPRDRVLEQYF
TRBV10-3	TRBJ2-2	CAISTQGELFF